In its sample, the clone carrying this T cell receptor (beta chain) was seen once. The data originate from a study of blood T cell repertoires in COVID-19. About the study: There were acute and convalescent COVID-19 samples, and they came from the United States, Italy and Spain.

Original methodology: Estimates of nucleated cell counts were drawn from the amplification of reference gene primers. Produced via immunoSEQ multiplex PCR; TCRdb's table is partial and in-frame only. The V and J calls and the clone size are those of that table, but D and trimming were determined from the DNA. Among under 150,000 clones listed, over 75% were seen once. The V gene's germline CDR1 is LNHNV and CDR2 YYDKDF (reference sequence). CDR3 size: 19 residues. Between the trimmed V and J ends, which lost 1 base and 6 bases, there was a span of 24 bases. The sequencing sample was made of peripheral blood. V gene TRBV15 combines with J gene TRBJ1-4, with D tentatively TRBD1 (5 bases). This receptor was taken from a human donor with active COVID-19. The donor label of this sample is uncertain. CDR3 sequence reads: CATSRGGGSRVVVDEKLFF. CDR3 bases: TGTGCCACCAGCAGAGGGGGCGGTTCCCGGGTGGTGGTGGATGAAAAACTGTTTTTT.